This T cell receptor beta chain was captured in a study of long-term antiretroviral therapy in people with HIV. Germline V gene sequence: CDR1 SNHLY, CDR2 FYNNEI. V lost 7 bases, J lost 9 bases, and 13 bases lay in between. The CDR3 runs to 12 residues. Survey level was the resolution at which the v3.0 immunoSEQ assay ran. For every sample, sequencing targeted roughly 35,000-50,000 T-cell genomes. Libraries were prepared by immunoSEQ multiplex PCR; TCRdb keeps only in-frame clonotypes and omits some of them. The table records roughly 20,000 clones, around 69% of them present only once. This receptor was obtained from a woman aged 40 to 55 with HIV. This specimen was unsorted PBMCs, taken around 1.8 years before starting antiretroviral therapy. The V and J genes are TRBV2 and TRBJ2-1; D is undetermined. The CDR3 nucleotides read TGTGCCAGCACCCCGGATGGAAGTGAGCAGTTCTTC. Translating gives CASTPDGSEQFF.